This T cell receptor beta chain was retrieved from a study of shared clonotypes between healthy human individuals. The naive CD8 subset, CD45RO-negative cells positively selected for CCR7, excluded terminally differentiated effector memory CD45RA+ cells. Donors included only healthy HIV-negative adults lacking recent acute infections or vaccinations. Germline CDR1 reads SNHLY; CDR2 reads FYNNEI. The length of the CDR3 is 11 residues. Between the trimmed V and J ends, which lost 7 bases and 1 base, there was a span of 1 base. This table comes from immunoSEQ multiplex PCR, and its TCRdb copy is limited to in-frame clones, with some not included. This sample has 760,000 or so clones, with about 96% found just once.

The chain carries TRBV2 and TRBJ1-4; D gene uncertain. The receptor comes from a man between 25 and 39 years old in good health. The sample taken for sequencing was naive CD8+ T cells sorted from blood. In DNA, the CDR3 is TGTGCCAGCATAACTAATGAAAAACTGTTTTTT. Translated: CASITNEKLFF.